The 12 T cell receptor beta chains reported below all come from one sample, sequenced in a study of blood T cells in healthy people across ages. Together with a sample-barcoded 5' primer, a J-beta primer mix was included in a second PCR lasting about 7 to 11 cycles. From the 5' RACE reads, TCRdb called clonotypes with MiXCR, one entry per CDR3 protein. The sample shows 1,300,000 or so distinct CDR3 sequences, roughly 64% of them seen only once. The sequencing sample was made of blood. These receptors all stem from a man younger than 35 in good health.

V usage is TRBV10-1 and J usage is TRBJ2-2; the match to TRBD1 covers 7 bases. Per the germline V gene, CDR1 is WNHNN and CDR2 is SYGVQD (reference sequence). V dropped 8 bases and J dropped 2; count of bases not matched to a gene: 8. The CDR3 length is 15 residues. For the CDR3, the DNA is TGCGCCAGCGGACCCGGGACAGATAACACCGGGGAGCTGTTTTTT. This translates into CASGPGTDNTGELFF.

This chain links TRBV6-6 with TRBJ1-6; TRBD1 aligns across 8 bases. Germline CDR1 and CDR2: MNHNY and SVGAGI (reference sequence). V was pared by 0 bases and J by 9 bases, with 4 bases of the junction left unmatched. This CDR3 contains 15 residues. CDR3: CASSYSTGVTSPLHF. In DNA, the CDR3 is TGTGCCAGCAGTTACTCGACAGGGGTGACTTCACCCCTCCACTTT.

V and J are TRBV11-2 and TRBJ2-3, with TRBD2 matching over 9 bases. The V segment lost 7 bases and the J segment 5 bases; nucleotides outside the gene matches: 10. There are 15 residues in the CDR3. Germline-derived CDR1 and CDR2 are SGHAT and FQNNGV. CDR3: CASTLPGLAIDTQYF. In nucleotides, the CDR3 is TGTGCCAGCACCCTCCCGGGACTAGCTATAGATACGCAGTATTTT.

The chain links TRBV7-2 to TRBJ1-2; no clear D gene. The CDR3 length is 14 residues. Germline CDR1 reads SGHTA; CDR2 reads FQGNSA. V lost 1 base and J 2 bases, leaving 8 bases between the germline ends. This CDR3 is CASSLDAPNYGYTF. The CDR3 DNA sequence: TGTGCCAGCAGCTTAGACGCCCCGAACTATGGCTACACCTTC.

The V and J genes are TRBV6-5 and TRBJ1-1, with TRBD1 matching 8 bases. The CDR3 is made up of 15 amino acids. The J segment lost 3 bases and the V segment lost 0 bases, leaving 3 bases of the junction unmatched. Germline CDR1 MNHEY, CDR2 SVGAGI. In DNA form, the CDR3 reads TGTGCCAGCAGTTACTCGACAGGGGTTTACACTGAAGCTTTCTTT. This translates into CASSYSTGVYTEAFF.

The chain links TRBV13 to TRBJ2-7; 7 bases fit TRBD2. V dropped 5 bases and J dropped 7; count of bases not matched to a gene: 8. Per germline, CDR1 PRHDT and CDR2 FYEKMQ (reference sequence). The CDR3 has 13 amino acids. The CDR3 sequence is CASSAGTTNEQYF. The CDR3 nucleotides read TGTGCCAGCAGCGCCGGGACTACCAATGAGCAGTACTTC. Full variable domain (rest looked up from reference TRBV13 and TRBJ2-7): AAGVIQSPRHLIKEKRETATLKCYPIPRHDTVYWYQQGPGQDPQFLISFYEKMQSDKGSIPDRFSAQQFSDYHSELNMSSLELGDSALYFCASSAGTTNEQYFGPGTRLTVT.

The CDR3 reads CASSYSGRANGANVLTF. CDR3 DNA sequence: TGTGCCAGCAGTTACTCTGGCAGGGCCAATGGGGCCAACGTCCTGACTTTC. The gene calls are TRBV6-5 and TRBJ2-6; weak D call: TRBD1 (5 bases). The V end was cut by 0 bases, the J end by 3 bases, with 12 bases between. Germline V gene lookup returns CDR1 MNHEY and CDR2 SVGAGI. The CDR3 is 17 amino acids.

This clonotype appeared a few times. This chain connects TRBV4-1 to TRBJ1-1, with 8 bases that match TRBD1. Germline CDR1 reads MGHRA; CDR2 reads YSYEKL. The CDR3 contains 15 residues. With V trimmed by 4 bases and J by 4 bases, 8 bases remained unmatched. Here the CDR3 reads CASSPGGVSSTEAFF. CDR3 bases: TGCGCCAGCAGCCCAGGGGGCGTTTCCAGCACTGAAGCTTTCTTT.

The chain has TRBV27 and TRBJ2-1; 9 bases are a match to TRBD2. CDR1 is MNHEY and CDR2 is SMNVEV in the germline V gene (reference sequence). V lost 3 bases to trimming and J lost 6 bases; unmatched junction nucleotides: 9. The CDR3 loop spans 16 amino acids. CDR3 bases: TGTGCCAGCAGTTTCGATTCGGCTAGCGGGGTCAATGAGCAGTTCTTC. This gives the protein CASSFDSASGVNEQFF.

The V gene is TRBV10-3, the J gene TRBJ2-3, with D unresolved. Trimming took off 3 bases at V and 3 bases at J, with 7 bases between the two ends. The germline V gene has CDR1 ENHRY and CDR2 SYGVKD. The CDR3 loop spans 13 amino acids. The CDR3 region has the DNA TGTGCCATCAGTGACCCCGGGACAGATACGCAGTATTTT. It specifies CAISDPGTDTQYF.

The chain combines TRBV9 with TRBJ1-1; D uncertain. The CDR3 has 12 residues. V was shortened by 3 bases and J by 5 bases, with 8 bases between the two germline ends. Germline CDR1 is SGDLS and CDR2 is YYNGEE. The CDR3 DNA is TGTGCCAGCAGCGCCCCGGGAACTGAAGCTTTCTTT. Its protein is CASSAPGTEAFF.

V gene TRBV12-3 or TRBV12-4 combines with J gene TRBJ2-1; 8 nucleotides match TRBD2. This CDR3 has 16 residues. After removal of 8 bases from V and 8 bases from J, the junction contained 17 bases not matched to a gene. This CDR3 is CASLLGGRGAWDEQFF. The DNA of the CDR3 is TGTGCCAGCCTTCTTGGGGGGCGGGGGGCTTGGGATGAGCAGTTCTTC.